Given below is one T cell receptor beta chain in context. Its antigen is unidentified. The data originate from a study of beta chain features in type 1 diabetes. The study's findings and limits: More deletions and fewer insertions at VDJ junctions were seen in type 1 diabetes patients.

This CDR3 comprises 14 residues. The ends were cut back, 0 bases at V and 7 bases at J, with 12 bases in the middle. In germline, CDR1 is MNHEY, CDR2 SVGAGI. Every isolated RNA sample was fully reverse transcribed, so sequencing captured expressed TCRB transcripts. This table comes from immunoSEQ multiplex PCR, and its TCRdb copy is limited to in-frame clones, with some not included. The sample contains about 150,000 clones, about 9.1% of which appear only once. Purity exceeded 95% in all sorted populations. Source material: central memory CD4+ T cells from blood. The V and J genes are TRBV6-5 and TRBJ1-2; perhaps TRBD1 as D (6 bases). The sequence was collected from a woman under 30 in good health. Written as DNA, the CDR3 is TGTGCCAGCAGTTACTCACAGGGTTCCCTTGGCTACACCTTC. Its translation is CASSYSQGSLGYTF.